A selection of T cell receptor beta chains follows, all from one sample in a study of vaccination effects on CD4 cells after COVID-19. For these receptors, no antigen is known. The method was immunoSEQ multiplex PCR; TCRdb's version includes in-frame clones alone and lacks a portion of them. The sample holds tens of thousands of clones, around 80% seen once. The sample consisted of CD4+ T cells from PBMCs cultured with HCoV-NL63 spike peptides, taken after COVID-19 vaccination. These receptors originate from a human donor who received a COVID-19 vaccine. Some clones in this sample may be carry-over from other donors' samples. Both conserved end residues are part of each CDR3. A D gene is named only where the DNA matches it firmly. Only some rows state a clone size, as once, few, many or a class for expanded clones.

clone size: -; CDR3 length: 15; V gene: TRBV11-3; J gene: TRBJ2-1; D gene: TRBD2; CDR3 protein: CASSSGLAGGNEQFF; CDR3 DNA: TGTGCCAGCAGTAGCGGACTAGCGGGGGGGAATGAGCAGTTCTTC
clone size: -; CDR3 length: 15; V gene: TRBV5-1; J gene: TRBJ1-6; D gene: TRBD1; CDR3 protein: CASSSSGQGNSPLHF; CDR3 DNA: TGCGCCAGCAGCTCATCGGGACAGGGGAATTCACCCCTCCACTTT
clone size: -; CDR3 length: 14; V gene: TRBV29-1; J gene: TRBJ2-1; D gene: TRBD2; CDR3 protein: CSALAGGPTYEQFF; CDR3 DNA: TGCAGCGCACTAGCGGGGGGGCCTACTTATGAGCAGTTCTTC
clone size: -; CDR3 length: 12; V gene: TRBV28; J gene: TRBJ1-1; D gene: -; CDR3 protein: CASSVGNTEAFF; CDR3 DNA: TGTGCCAGCAGTGTAGGGAACACTGAAGCTTTCTTT
clone size: -; CDR3 length: 15; V gene: TRBV27; J gene: TRBJ2-2; D gene: TRBD1; CDR3 protein: CASSFDRGPTGELFF; CDR3 DNA: TGTGCCAGCAGTTTTGACAGGGGGCCCACCGGGGAGCTGTTTTTT
clone size: -; CDR3 length: 13; V gene: TRBV10-3; J gene: TRBJ1-6; D gene: -; CDR3 protein: CAITRGNNSPLHF; CDR3 DNA: TGTGCCATCACCAGGGGCAATAATTCACCCCTCCACTTT
clone size: -; CDR3 length: 16; V gene: TRBV14; J gene: TRBJ1-4; D gene: TRBD1; CDR3 protein: CASSQTGQGVREKLFF; CDR3 DNA: TGTGCCAGCAGCCAGACTGGACAGGGAGTGAGGGAAAAACTGTTTTTT
clone size: -; CDR3 length: 14; V gene: TRBV2; J gene: TRBJ1-2; D gene: TRBD1; CDR3 protein: CASSVRGQGYGYTF; CDR3 DNA: TGTGCCAGCAGTGTTAGGGGGCAGGGATACGGCTACACCTTC
clone size: once; CDR3 length: 15; V gene: TRBV3-1/TRBV3-2; J gene: TRBJ2-2; D gene: TRBD2; CDR3 protein: CASRLAGTNTGELFF; CDR3 DNA: TGTGCCAGCAGACTAGCGGGGACGAACACCGGGGAGCTGTTTTTT
clone size: few; CDR3 length: 14; V gene: TRBV5-1; J gene: TRBJ2-2; D gene: -; CDR3 protein: CASREVRDTGELFF; CDR3 DNA: TGCGCCAGCAGAGAGGTTCGTGACACCGGGGAGCTGTTTTTT
clone size: -; CDR3 length: 14; V gene: TRBV7-2; J gene: TRBJ1-6; D gene: -; CDR3 protein: CASSLNRDNSPLHF; CDR3 DNA: TGTGCCAGCAGCCTCAACAGGGATAATTCACCCCTCCACTTT